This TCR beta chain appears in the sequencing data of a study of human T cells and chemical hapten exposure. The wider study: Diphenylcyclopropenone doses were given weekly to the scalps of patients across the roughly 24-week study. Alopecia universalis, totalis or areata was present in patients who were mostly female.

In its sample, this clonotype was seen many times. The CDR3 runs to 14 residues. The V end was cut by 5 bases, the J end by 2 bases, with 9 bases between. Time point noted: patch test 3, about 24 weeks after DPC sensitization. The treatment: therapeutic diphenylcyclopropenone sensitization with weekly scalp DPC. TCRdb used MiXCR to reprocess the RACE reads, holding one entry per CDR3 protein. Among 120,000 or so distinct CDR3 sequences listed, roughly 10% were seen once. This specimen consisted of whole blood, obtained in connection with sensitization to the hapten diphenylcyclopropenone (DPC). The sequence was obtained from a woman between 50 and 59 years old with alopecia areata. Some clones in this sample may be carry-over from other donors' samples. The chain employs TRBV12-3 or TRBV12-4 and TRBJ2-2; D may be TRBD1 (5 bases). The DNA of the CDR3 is TGTGCCAGCAGTCCGACAGCTAACACCGGGGAGCTGTTTTTT. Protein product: CASSPTANTGELFF.